Described below is a single T cell receptor (beta chain) sequence and its context. This specimen belongs to a study of cytomegalovirus exposure and HLA in healthy donors. V gave up 6 bases and J gave up 1 base, with 10 bases separating them. This CDR3 comprises 15 residues. Germline V CDR1 and CDR2: LNHDA, SQIVND (reference sequence). PCR primers comprised 60 Vbeta and 13 Jbeta primers. Clones were read by immunoSEQ multiplex PCR, and TCRdb kept only the in-frame ones, dropping some. The table has about 160,000 clones, over 70% seen once; the top ten hold 7%. The chain combines TRBV19 with TRBJ2-6; TRBD2 is a possible D gene (5 bases). The receptor was isolated from a woman in her 40s in good health and CMV-seropositive. Sequenced input: PBMCs. The CDR3: CASRETGSGANVLTF. In DNA, the CDR3 is TGTGCCAGTAGAGAGACGGGATCTGGGGCCAACGTCCTGACTTTC.